This TCR beta chain was identified during a study of shared clonotypes between healthy human individuals. Deep-level settings were used for running the assay. Here immunoSEQ multiplex PCR was the method, and the copy in TCRdb shows in-frame clones only, minus some. This sample has 550,000 to 650,000 clones, with approximately 96% found just once. The naive CD8 fraction comprised CD45RO-negative cells positively selected for CCR7 and excluded terminally differentiated effector memory CD45RA+ cells. Germline V lookup: CDR1 SEHNR, CDR2 FQNEAQ (reference sequence). Trimming left V 5 bases short and J 1 base short, with 12 bases between. This CDR3 spans 15 amino acids. Study results and caveats: Relative to memory subsets, naive subsets generally showed larger estimated richness. Clonotype sharing across a few donors was observed for roughly 5% of naive CD4 clonotypes.

As regards this clone: Its antigen is undetermined.

The sequence was obtained from a woman under 40 in good health. The source material was naive CD8+ T cells sorted from blood. V and J are TRBV7-9 and TRBJ2-1; perhaps TRBD2 as D (7 bases). In DNA form, the CDR3 reads TGTGCCAGCAGCCACGCGGGGGCTTCCTACAATGAGCAGTTCTTC. Its protein is CASSHAGASYNEQFF.